Listed below are T cell receptor beta chains from one sample, sequenced in a study of T cells after yellow fever vaccination. TCRdb itself ran the 5' RACE reads through MiXCR, one entry per CDR3 protein. The sample has about 500,000 distinct CDR3 sequences; about a sixth are singletons. The sample was PBMCs, taken less than 6 days after the first yellow fever vaccination. Source of these receptors: a man between 18 and 35 years old who received the YFV17D yellow fever vaccine. Each CDR3 is given with its conserved first and last residue. The D gene is left open where the match is weak. The size entry is marked missing in some rows and otherwise reads once, few, many or a size class.

TRBJ1-5 TRBV11-2 NA NA TGTGCCAGCAGCCCAAGGAGGGGGGACCAGCCCCAGCATTTT CASSPRRGDQPQHF
TRBJ1-1 TRBV27 NA many TGTGCCAGCAGTCGCCCGGACGGCAGGGAAGCTTTCTTT CASSRPDGREAFF
TRBJ1-1 TRBV5-6 TRBD1 NA TGTGCCAGCAGCTCCCCGGGACAGGCAATTACTGAAGCTTTCTTT CASSSPGQAITEAFF
TRBJ2-4 TRBV20-1 NA few TGCAGGGCGGGAGCCAAAAACATTCAGTACTTC CRAGAKNIQYF
TRBJ2-1 TRBV21-1 NA few TGTGCCAGCAGCACGACGACAGCAATCTACAATGAGCAGTTCTTC CASSTTTAIYNEQFF
TRBJ2-1 TRBV6-1 TRBD2 NA TGTGCCAGCGGGCTACTAGCGGGGGGCCACAATGAGCAGTTCTTC CASGLLAGGHNEQFF
TRBJ2-5 TRBV12-3/TRBV12-4 NA NA TGTGCCAGCAGTCGGCAGGGGGGTACGGAGACCCAGTACTTC CASSRQGGTETQYF
TRBJ2-1 TRBV24-1 TRBD1 NA TGTGCCACCAGTGATTTGGGGGCAGGGGGCGGCTACAATGAGCAGTTCTTC CATSDLGAGGGYNEQFF
TRBJ2-2 TRBV5-1 NA few TGCGCCAGCAGCTTGACCAGCTCCTCCGGGGAGCTGTTTTTT CASSLTSSSGELFF
TRBJ1-2 TRBV20-1 TRBD1 few TGCAGTGCTCCAAGACAGGGCCATGGCTACACCTTC CSAPRQGHGYTF
TRBJ2-5 TRBV7-6 NA NA TGTGCCAGCAGCCACCGGGACTTCCAAGAGACCCAGTACTTC CASSHRDFQETQYF
TRBJ2-1 TRBV19 NA NA TGTGCCAGTAGTATAGGGCAGTTCTCCTCCTACAATGAGCAGTTCTTC CASSIGQFSSYNEQFF
TRBJ2-7 TRBV5-1 NA few TGCGCCAGCAGCTTGGCGGTCCCCTCTTACGAGCAGTACTTC CASSLAVPSYEQYF
TRBJ2-2 TRBV6-2/TRBV6-3 NA few TGTGCCAGCAGACCTACAGTCACCGGGGAGCTGTTTTTT CASRPTVTGELFF
TRBJ2-3 TRBV28 NA NA TGTGCCAGCAGTTTGTGGGGCGACGGGTCAGATACGCAGTATTTT CASSLWGDGSDTQYF
TRBJ2-3 TRBV20-1 NA many TGCAGTGCTAGAGCTCTAGAAGTGAGCGTCTATCCCACAGATACGCAGTATTTT CSARALEVSVYPTDTQYF
TRBJ2-3 TRBV28 NA few TGTGCCAGTAGCCAACCTAGGGAGTTCGGCACAGATACGCAGTATTTT CASSQPREFGTDTQYF
TRBJ2-1 TRBV6-2/TRBV6-3 NA NA TGTGCCAGCAGTTACGGCATTTACAATGAGCAGTTCTTC CASSYGIYNEQFF
TRBJ1-2 TRBV7-2 NA few TGTGCCAGCAGCTTGCCAGGGCAGGATAACTATGGCTACACCTTC CASSLPGQDNYGYTF
TRBJ2-1 TRBV20-1 NA NA TGCAGTGCTAGGGACACGGTATCCTACAATGAGCAGTTCTTC CSARDTVSYNEQFF
TRBJ2-2 TRBV5-1 NA few TGCGCCAGCAGAGGTCTGAAAGAACTAACGAACACCGGGGAGCTGTTTTTT CASRGLKELTNTGELFF
TRBJ1-1 TRBV7-2 NA NA TGTGCCAGCAGCGCCCGGGACACGAACACTGAAGCTTTCTTT CASSARDTNTEAFF
TRBJ2-3 TRBV10-3 NA NA TGTGCCATCAGCGCAGGGACAATTAGCACAGATACGCAGTATTTT CAISAGTISTDTQYF
TRBJ1-1 TRBV7-9 NA NA TGTGCCAGCAGCTCGGCCCTTCTTGAAGCTTTCTTT CASSSALLEAFF
TRBJ1-3 TRBV12-3/TRBV12-4 NA few TGTGCCAGCAACAGTCGAGGAAACACCATATATTTT CASNSRGNTIYF
TRBJ1-5 TRBV20-1 NA few TGCAGTGCTAACGACCCGGGCAATCAGCCCCAGCATTTT CSANDPGNQPQHF
TRBJ1-1 TRBV5-4 NA NA TGTGCCAGCCGGAGCGTTTACGGTAACACTGAAGCTTTCTTT CASRSVYGNTEAFF
TRBJ2-2 TRBV2 NA NA TGTGCCAGCAGTGGCGGCCGTGGCACCGGGGAGCTGTTTTTT CASSGGRGTGELFF
TRBJ1-5 TRBV27 NA few TGTGCCAGCACCTCCGGCCAGGGCAATCAGCCCCAGCATTTT CASTSGQGNQPQHF
TRBJ2-2 TRBV2 NA few TGTGCCAGCAGTGAAGGCAGGGGCGGGGAGCTGTTTTTT CASSEGRGGELFF